One and the same sample provided the 22 T cell receptor beta chains below, sequenced in a study of T cell clones after liver transplantation. The assay was immunoSEQ multiplex PCR, and TCRdb's table has in-frame clones only and misses some. This table has roughly 100,000 clones, 80% to 85% appearing once. The specimen was CD4+ T cells from blood, collected before liver transplant. All receptors derive from a human donor who received a liver transplant.

Here the CDR3 DNA reads TGTGCCAGCAGCTTCGATTCAGGCAGGTCCTACGAGCAGTACTTC. Protein product: CASSFDSGRSYEQYF. The V gene is TRBV5-4, the J gene TRBJ2-7; D unresolved. CDR3 length: 15 amino acids. Germline lookup yields CDR1 SGHNT and CDR2 YYREEE (reference sequence). Trimming shortened V by 2 bases and J by 1 base, and 13 bases separated the two germline ends.

This rearrangement joins TRBV5-1 to TRBJ2-7; 10 positions match TRBD1. Trimming cost V 3 bases and J 5 bases; bases outside gene matches: 2. CDR1 and CDR2 (germline): SGHRS, YFSETQ. This CDR3 region has 13 residues. DNA for the CDR3: TGCGCCAGCAGCTCCGGGACAGGGGACGAGCAGTACTTC. Encoded protein: CASSSGTGDEQYF.

The CDR3 is CSAHPGRRLAGITDTQYF. The CDR3 DNA follows: TGCAGCGCCCATCCGGGTAGGCGACTAGCGGGTATCACAGATACGCAGTATTTT. The J gene is TRBJ2-3, the V gene TRBV29-1, with 10 bases lining up with TRBD2. Germline V gene data show CDR1 as SQVTM and CDR2 as ANQGSEA. CDR3 length equals 18 residues. Trimming cost V 7 bases and J 2 bases; bases outside gene matches: 18.

V gene TRBV14 combines with J gene TRBJ1-2; 7 positions agree with TRBD1. CDR3 length equals 13 residues. CDR1 is SGHDN and CDR2 is FVKESK in the germline V gene. V lost 4 bases to trimming and J lost 8 bases; unmatched junction nucleotides: 7. This chain's CDR3 is CASSRNRGSGYTF. The CDR3, as DNA: TGTGCCAGCAGCCGGAACAGGGGCAGCGGCTACACCTTC.

About this clone: The sample carries other DNA sequences with the same CDR3. V usage is TRBV9 and J usage is TRBJ2-2; maybe TRBD1 (7 bases). Trimming cost V 3 bases and J 3 bases, with 9 bases left between them. CDR1 is SGDLS, CDR2 YYNGEE, per germline. This CDR3 has 14 amino acids. The CDR3 bases are TGTGCCAGCAGCGCCAGGGGGGACACCGGGGAGCTGTTTTTT. Protein sequence: CASSARGDTGELFF.

The chain links TRBV30 to TRBJ1-4; D is unclear. CDR1 and CDR2 (germline): GTSNPN, SVGIG (reference sequence). This CDR3 comprises 12 residues. V was pared by 3 bases and J by 4 bases, with 6 bases between. CDR3 protein: CAWSRSNEKLFF. CDR3 bases: TGTGCCTGGAGCAGGAGTAATGAAAAACTGTTTTTT.

The DNA of the CDR3 is TGTGCCAGCAGCTCAATGACGGGACAGGGCGCCGGGGAGCTGTTTTTT. This gives the protein CASSSMTGQGAGELFF. The genes are TRBV7-3 and TRBJ2-2, with TRBD1 matching over 9 bases. Losses at the gene ends were 4 bases for V and 6 bases for J; bases not matched to a gene: 9. The CDR3 sequence is 16 residues long. Germline CDR1 and CDR2: SGHTA and FQGTGA.

The chain links TRBV19 to TRBJ1-1; tentatively, D is TRBD1 (6 bases). The CDR3 has 14 residues. The V end lost 5 bases, the J end lost 6 bases, and 16 bases lay between the germline ends. Germline V gene data show CDR1 as LNHDA and CDR2 as SQIVND (reference sequence). In DNA form, the CDR3 reads TGTGCCAGTAGTGTACTAGACAGGACTGCTGAAGCTTTCTTT. It codes for CASSVLDRTAEAFF. Drawing the rest from reference TRBV19 and TRBJ1-1, the complete variable domain is DGGITQSPKYLFRKEGQNVTLSCEQNLNHDAMYWYRQDPGQGLRLIYYSQIVNDFQKGDIAEGYSVSREKKESFPLTVTSAQKNPTAFYLCASSVLDRTAEAFFGQGTRLTVV.

The rearrangement joins TRBV5-1 to TRBJ2-5; no clear D. Trimming took 1 base from V and 3 from J, leaving 7 bases between them. Germline V gene lookup returns CDR1 SGHRS and CDR2 YFSETQ. CDR3 size: 13 residues. The CDR3 loop is CASSLTKEETQYF. The CDR3 DNA reads as TGCGCCAGCAGCTTGACCAAAGAAGAGACCCAGTACTTC.

This clone came up once. The chain employs TRBV5-1 and TRBJ2-7; 7 bases agree with TRBD1. The CDR3 consists of 17 residues. V lost 0 bases to trimming and J lost 0 bases; unmatched junction nucleotides: 9. Germline V gene data show CDR1 as SGHRS and CDR2 as YFSETQ. As DNA, the CDR3 is TGCGCCAGCAGCTTGGGGGCTGGGACAGTGAGCTCCTACGAGCAGTACTTC. The encoded protein is CASSLGAGTVSSYEQYF.

V gene TRBV28 combines with J gene TRBJ1-1, with TRBD1 identical over 7 bases. CDR1 and CDR2 (germline): MDHEN, SYDVKM. CDR3 length: 14 amino acids. Trimming cost V 2 bases and J 4 bases; bases outside gene matches: 4. DNA for the CDR3: TGTGCCAGCAGTTTAGTGTCAGGGGGCACTGAAGCTTTCTTT. Its protein is CASSLVSGGTEAFF.

The J gene is TRBJ2-4, the V gene TRBV6-5; D might be TRBD2 (6 bases). V was trimmed by 4 bases and J by 0 bases, leaving 7 bases between them. Per the germline V gene, CDR1 is MNHEY and CDR2 is SVGAGI. The CDR3 sequence is 14 residues long. The CDR3 reads CASSSGLAKNIQYF. CDR3 nucleotides: TGTGCCAGCAGTTCGGGACTAGCCAAAAACATTCAGTACTTC.

The V and J genes are TRBV9 and TRBJ2-5; D tentatively fits TRBD1 or TRBD2 (5 bases each). The germline V and J ends were trimmed by 4 bases and 1 base, with 11 bases remaining between them. The CDR3 is 14 amino acids. Germline V gives CDR1 SGDLS, CDR2 YYNGEE. CDR3 bases: TGTGCCAGCAGCATACGGGACCTCCAAGAGACCCAGTACTTC. It is translated as CASSIRDLQETQYF.

The genes are TRBV5-1 and TRBJ2-2; 7 nucleotides align to TRBD1. The V segment lost 4 bases and the J segment 0 bases; nucleotides outside the gene matches: 6. The CDR3 has 16 residues. Germline V gene data show CDR1 as SGHRS and CDR2 as YFSETQ. The CDR3 region is CASSSTGDPNTGELFF. The CDR3 coding sequence is TGCGCCAGCAGCAGTACAGGGGATCCGAACACCGGGGAGCTGTTTTTT.

This clone was recorded only once. V gene TRBV7-2 combines with J gene TRBJ1-2; TRBD1 is a possible D gene (6 bases). Trimming removed 5 bases from V and 2 bases from J, with 12 bases in between. Germline V lookup: CDR1 SGHTA, CDR2 FQGNSA. CDR3 size: 14 residues. CDR3 residues: CASSPTQGNYGYTF. CDR3 DNA: TGTGCCAGCAGCCCGACCCAGGGGAACTATGGCTACACCTTC.

This clone occurred once. CDR3 loop: CASGSQNSNQPQHF. The CDR3 DNA reads TGTGCCAGCGGATCACAGAACAGCAATCAGCCCCAGCATTTT. This chain uses TRBV6-6 with TRBJ1-5; D not resolved. This CDR3 has 14 amino acids. V dropped 8 bases and J dropped 1 base, with 12 bases sitting between them. The V gene's germline CDR1 is MNHNY and CDR2 SVGAGI (reference sequence).

The CDR3 DNA reads as TGTGCCAGCAGTTTATGGGCGAGGAGGGACCCCGACACAGATACGCAGTATTTT. This sequence encodes CASSLWARRDPDTDTQYF. The chain recombines TRBV27 with TRBJ2-3, with D possibly matching TRBD2 (6 bases). The V gene's germline CDR1 is MNHEY and CDR2 SMNVEV (reference sequence). The germline V and J ends were trimmed by 1 base and 2 bases, with 19 bases remaining between them. This CDR3 is built from 18 residues.

The chain couples TRBV19 to TRBJ2-1, with D perhaps given as TRBD1 or TRBD2 (5 bases each). Trimming removed 8 bases at V and 9 bases at J, with 20 bases between. Germline V CDR1 and CDR2: LNHDA, SQIVND (reference sequence). The CDR3 runs 14 residues. The CDR3 DNA reads TGTGCCAGTGGCAGGGACCCCAAGGCGGGTGAGCAGTTCTTC. Its protein product is CASGRDPKAGEQFF.

This clone was seen a handful of times. The genes are TRBV7-2 and TRBJ1-1; 7 bases agree with TRBD1. The CDR3 is made up of 15 amino acids. Germline trimming cut 4 bases from V and 4 bases from J; bases unmatched to any gene: 9. Germline assignment: CDR1 SGHTA and CDR2 FQGNSA. CDR3 nucleotides: TGTGCCAGCAGCTCGACAGGGAGTGAAAGCACTGAAGCTTTCTTT. Translating gives CASSSTGSESTEAFF.

The chain employs TRBV29-1 and TRBJ1-1; tentative D call: TRBD1 (6 bases). Germline V CDR1 and CDR2: SQVTM, ANQGSEA. The CDR3 extends over 14 amino acids. V was cut by 7 bases and J by 5 bases, with 20 bases left in between. The CDR3 DNA sequence: TGCAGCGCCGAAAGGGGGGGGGCAGGTACTGAAGCTTTCTTT. Translation: CSAERGGAGTEAFF.

The genes are TRBV5-4 and TRBJ1-1; TRBD1 might be the D (5 bases). The germline V and J ends were trimmed by 6 bases and 5 bases, with 20 bases remaining between them. Germline V gives CDR1 SGHNT, CDR2 YYREEE (reference sequence). The CDR3 contains 15 residues. The CDR3 loop is CASTSGGGSLTEAFF. As DNA, the CDR3 is TGTGCCAGCACCTCCGGCGGGGGAAGCTTAACTGAAGCTTTCTTT.

The gene calls are TRBV5-1 and TRBJ1-2, with D unresolved. V lost 4 bases and J 6 bases, leaving 10 bases between the germline ends. The CDR3 extends over 12 amino acids. In germline, CDR1 is SGHRS, CDR2 YFSETQ. Written as DNA, the CDR3 is TGCGCCAGCAGCCTGGGCCTCGATGGCTACACCTTC. The encoded protein is CASSLGLDGYTF.